The 9 T cell receptor beta chains below were found in one sample sequenced in a study of circulating and synovial CD4+ cells in juvenile arthritis. The protocol was immunoSEQ multiplex PCR, while the TCRdb copy is restricted to in-frame clones and leaves out a portion. The table records approximately 36,000 clones, 90% to 95% of them present only once. The sequencing input was CD4+ T cells from blood. The receptor source for this set is a human donor with juvenile idiopathic arthritis.

V usage is TRBV5-1 and J usage is TRBJ2-1; 13 bases line up with TRBD2. J was trimmed by 6 bases and V by 6 bases; bases with no gene match: 12. The CDR3 has 17 residues. The germline CDR1 and CDR2 sequences are SGHRS and YFSETQ. The CDR3 sequence: CASIPGRLAGGLNEQFF. As DNA, the CDR3 is TGCGCCAGCATCCCAGGACGACTAGCGGGGGGACTCAATGAGCAGTTCTTC. Complete variable domain (other parts from reference TRBV5-1 and TRBJ2-1): KAGVTQTPRYLIKTRGQQVTLSCSPISGHRSVSWYQQTPGQGLQFLFEYFSETQRNKGNFPGRFSGRQFSNSRSEMNVSTLELGDSALYLCASIPGRLAGGLNEQFFGPGTRLTVL.

CDR3 nucleotides: TGTGCCAGCAGCCCGGGAATCCTGAACACTGAAGCTTTCTTT. Amino acid sequence: CASSPGILNTEAFF. The chain joins TRBV5-4 to TRBJ1-1; D is uncertain. Trimming left V 4 bases short and J 0 bases short, with 10 bases between. This CDR3 has 14 amino acids. Germline V gives CDR1 SGHNT, CDR2 YYREEE (reference sequence). The full variable domain, rest sourced from reference TRBV5-4 and TRBJ1-1, is ETGVTQSPTHLIKTRGQQVTLRCSSQSGHNTVSWYQQALGQGPQFIFQYYREEENGRGNFPPRFSGLQFPNYSSELNVNALELDDSALYLCASSPGILNTEAFFGQGTRLTVV.

V is TRBV5-1 and J is TRBJ1-2, with TRBD1 identical over 10 bases. Germline CDR1 reads SGHRS; CDR2 reads YFSETQ. V shed 5 bases and J 0 bases; nucleotides not matched to a gene: 7. This CDR3 is built from 16 residues. The CDR3 nucleotides are TGCGCCAGCAGTGTCACCGGGACAGGGGCTAACTATGGCTACACCTTC. This sequence encodes CASSVTGTGANYGYTF.

This chain uses TRBV18 with TRBJ2-5; weak D call: TRBD1 (5 bases). The last part of the DNA fits TRBJ2-7 better; the J call may be wrong. The CDR3 spans 15 residues. In germline, CDR1 is KGHSH, CDR2 LQKENI. The CDR3 protein is CASSPVVDRPYEQYF. The CDR3 DNA follows: TGTGCCAGCTCACCTGTTGTCGACAGACCCTACGAGCAGTACTTC.

The chain uses TRBV7-9 and TRBJ1-3; D gene ambiguous. Germline CDR1 reads SEHNR; CDR2 reads FQNEAQ (reference sequence). V gave up 5 bases and J gave up 0 bases, with 11 bases separating them. The CDR3 length is 15 residues. Here the CDR3 DNA reads TGTGCCAGCAGCGCCCTGGGCAGCTCTGGAAACACCATATATTTT. Protein sequence: CASSALGSSGNTIYF.

A word on this clone: At one boundary the junction diverges from the germline segment, which might be a read error. Other DNA sequences from this sample encode an identical CDR3 as well. The chain links TRBV10-3 to TRBJ1-6; no firm D call. Germline V gives CDR1 ENHRY, CDR2 SYGVKD. The CDR3 is 14 residues long. CDR3 DNA sequence: TGTGCCATCAGTGAGTCTGCGGTTAATTCCCCCCTCCACTTT. Translating gives CAISESAVNSPLHF.

The chain joins TRBV7-9 to TRBJ1-2; D might be TRBD1 (6 bases). Looked up from germline, CDR1 is SEHNR and CDR2 is FQNEAQ (reference sequence). Trimming shortened V by 4 bases and J by 4 bases, and 10 bases separated the two germline ends. CDR3 length: 13 amino acids. This CDR3 reads CASSSTGPYGYTF. The CDR3 DNA reads as TGTGCCAGCAGCTCGACAGGCCCCTATGGCTACACCTTC.

V gene TRBV7-9 combines with J gene TRBJ2-1, with a weak D call TRBD2 (6 bases). CDR1 is SEHNR, CDR2 FQNEAQ, per germline (reference sequence). Trimming removed 6 bases from V and 10 bases from J, with 10 bases in between. CDR3 length equals 11 residues. CDR3 coding DNA: TGTGCCAGCAGTTCCCTAGCGGAGCAGTTCTTC. This sequence encodes CASSSLAEQFF.

The chain has TRBV18 and TRBJ2-7; 11 bases are a match to TRBD1. CDR1 KGHSH and CDR2 LQKENI come from the germline V gene. CDR3 length: 15 residues. Trimming cost V 6 bases and J 3 bases; bases outside gene matches: 7. The CDR3 DNA follows: TGTGCCAGCTCCCCTCGGACAGGGGGCTTCTACGAGCAGTACTTC. This encodes CASSPRTGGFYEQYF.